This T cell receptor (beta chain) was retrieved from a study of blood T cell repertoires in COVID-19. Sequencing used immunoSEQ multiplex PCR; TCRdb keeps in-frame clones, though not all of them. The sample yields a few hundred thousand clones, about 91% seen once. Seattle's cohort entered during active infection and was followed longitudinally. The V gene end was trimmed by 5 bases and the J gene end by 8 bases; junction bases not matched to a gene: 14. Germline loops: CDR1 SGHNT, CDR2 YENEEA. The length of the CDR3 is 16 residues. This chain links TRBV11-3 with TRBJ2-1, with 8 bases identical to TRBD2. The material sequenced was peripheral blood. The receptor was derived from a woman aged 50 to 60 with COVID-19, enrolled during active disease. The CDR3 is CASSPGTRGSGDEQFF. The CDR3 DNA is TGTGCCAGCAGCCCCGGGACTAGGGGGTCTGGGGATGAGCAGTTCTTC.